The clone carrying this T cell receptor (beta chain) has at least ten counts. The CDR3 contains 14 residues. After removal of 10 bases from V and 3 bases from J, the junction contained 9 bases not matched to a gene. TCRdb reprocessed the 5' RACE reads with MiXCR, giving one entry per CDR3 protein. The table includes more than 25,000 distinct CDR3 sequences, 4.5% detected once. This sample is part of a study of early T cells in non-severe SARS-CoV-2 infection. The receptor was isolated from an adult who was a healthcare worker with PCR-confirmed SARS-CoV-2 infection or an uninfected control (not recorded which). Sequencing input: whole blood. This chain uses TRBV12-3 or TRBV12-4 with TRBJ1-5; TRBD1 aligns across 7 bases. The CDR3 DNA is TGTGCCACCACCGGGACAGAGGTCAATCAGCCCCAGCATTTT. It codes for CATTGTEVNQPQHF.